This T cell receptor beta chain emerged from a study of control samples from healthy donors and cancer patients. TCRdb keeps only in-frame clones here, not all; method: immunoSEQ multiplex PCR. The sample includes roughly 8,500 clones, 75% to 95% seen only once; the top ten take about 20%. The sequencing sample was made of PBMCs. The source is a man aged 55 to 70 with colorectal cancer.

The DNA of the CDR3 is TGTGCCAGCAGTTTGGGACAGGGTTTACAGCACGCCATATATTTT. Protein sequence: CASSLGQGLQHAIYF. The rearrangement joins TRBV28 to TRBJ1-3; the match to TRBD1 covers 9 bases. The CDR3 totals 15 residues. V trimming: 3 bases; J trimming: 11 bases; junction bases outside the gene matches: 11. Germline V lookup: CDR1 MDHEN, CDR2 SYDVKM.